What follows are 27 T cell receptor beta chains derived from one specimen sequenced in a study of CD8 T cells in ankylosing spondylitis. Study-level results: Characteristic, it appeared, of ankylosing spondylitis blood was a TCR beta motif of roughly eight highly homologous variants.

In TCRdb, the 5' RACE reads were re-called with MiXCR into one record per CDR3 protein. The table has 700,000 to 850,000 distinct CDR3 sequences, roughly 12% seen once; the top ten hold around 0.51%. For these receptors, no antigen is known. The sample taken for sequencing was blood, either unsorted or a sorted T cell fraction (not recorded which). The receptors here all came from a male donor with ankylosing spondylitis.

The V gene is TRBV18, the J gene TRBJ1-5, with 8 bases aligning to TRBD1. There are 15 residues in the CDR3. V lost 1 base, J lost 7 bases, and 6 bases stayed unmatched. The germline gives CDR1 KGHSH, CDR2 LQKENI. CDR3 region: CASSPLQGAQQPQHF. The CDR3 nucleotides are TGTGCCAGCTCACCACTCCAGGGGGCTCAACAGCCCCAGCATTTT.

In this sample, this clonotype turned up many times. The chain links TRBV6-1 to TRBJ1-6; D ambiguous. This CDR3 has 12 amino acids. V lost 7 bases and J lost 7, with 8 bases in between. Germline CDR1 is MNHNS and CDR2 is SASEGT. The CDR3 coding sequence is TGTGCCAGCACGCTAGGCAATTCACCCCTCCACTTT. Translation gives CASTLGNSPLHF.

At least ten counts were recorded for this clonotype. The chain is built from TRBV5-1 and TRBJ2-3; 8 nucleotides align to TRBD2. This CDR3 comprises 16 residues. The V and J ends lost 0 bases and 2 bases, in that order; junction bases with no gene match: 5. Germline CDR1 and CDR2: SGHRS and YFSETQ. CDR3 nucleotide sequence: TGCGCCAGCAGCTTGGGGTCTAGCGGGTACACAGATACGCAGTATTTT. Amino acids: CASSLGSSGYTDTQYF.

The chain employs TRBV5-1 and TRBJ2-2; 9 nucleotides align to TRBD1. This CDR3 contains 19 residues. CDR1 and CDR2 (germline): SGHRS, YFSETQ. V was pared by 2 bases and J by 3 bases, with 14 bases of the junction left unmatched. The CDR3: CASSFRPGTGTKDTGELFF. The CDR3 DNA is TGCGCCAGCAGCTTTCGTCCCGGGACAGGGACGAAGGACACCGGGGAGCTGTTTTTT.

This clonotype has ten or more counts. CDR3 amino acids: CSVERGTGEVYNEQFF. CDR3 sequence (DNA): TGCAGCGTTGAAAGGGGAACAGGAGAAGTCTACAATGAGCAGTTCTTC. The V call is TRBV29-1, the J call TRBJ2-1; possible D gene TRBD1, 5 bases. Trimming took 2 bases from V and 3 from J, leaving 17 bases between them. Germline loops: CDR1 SQVTM, CDR2 ANQGSEA. The CDR3 extends over 16 amino acids.

The chain joins TRBV27 to TRBJ2-7; 10 bases are a match to TRBD1. The CDR3 consists of 15 residues. Germline CDR1 reads MNHEY; CDR2 reads SMNVEV (reference sequence). V gave up 3 bases and J gave up 5 bases; unmatched junction bases: 7. The CDR3 region is CASSLLGQGSHEQYF. DNA for the CDR3: TGTGCCAGCAGTTTGCTGGGACAGGGGTCCCACGAGCAGTACTTC.

There are a few counts of this clonotype. J is TRBJ1-2 and V is TRBV7-2; D ambiguous. V was cut by 4 bases and J by 4 bases, with 10 bases left in between. CDR3 length: 13 residues. The germline V gene has CDR1 SGHTA and CDR2 FQGNSA. The CDR3: CASSSQTSYGYTF. The CDR3 nucleotides read TGTGCCAGCAGCTCCCAGACCTCCTATGGCTACACCTTC.

The table lists this clonotype with a few counts. This chain links TRBV5-1 with TRBJ2-2, with 8 bases that match TRBD1. This CDR3 contains 15 residues. Looked up from germline, CDR1 is SGHRS and CDR2 is YFSETQ. V gave up 4 bases and J gave up 5 bases; unmatched junction bases: 7. CDR3 coding DNA: TGCGCCAGCAGCCACGGACAGGGCGGTACCGGGGAGCTGTTTTTT. This sequence encodes CASSHGQGGTGELFF.

At least ten counts were recorded for this clonotype. The chain links TRBV29-1 to TRBJ1-1; D gene uncertain. The length of the CDR3 is 13 residues. Germline CDR1 and CDR2: SQVTM and ANQGSEA. V shed 5 bases and J shed 0 bases, with 10 bases lying between them. The CDR3 DNA reads as TGCAGCGTTACTGGACGAATGAACACTGAAGCTTTCTTT. Translation: CSVTGRMNTEAFF.

This clonotype appeared a single time. Its ends do not fully match the called genes, so a read error is possible. The V and J genes are TRBV7-2 and TRBJ2-2, with no clear D. Germline V gene sequence: CDR1 SGHTA, CDR2 FQGNSA. This CDR3 has 15 residues. The DNA of the CDR3 is TGTGCCAGCAGTTTAGGTGTAGGCCCCACCGGGGAGCTGTTTTTT. It translates to CASSLGVGPTGELFF. Based on the CDR3 plus reference TRBV7-2 and TRBJ2-2, the full variable domain is GAGVSQSPSNKVTEKGKDVELRCDPISGHTALYWYRQSLGQGLEFLIYFQGNSAPDKSGLPSDRFSAERTGGSVSTLTIQRTQQEDSAVYLCASSLGVGPTGELFFGEGSRLTVL.

The V and J genes are TRBV20-1 and TRBJ1-5, with unresolved D. Germline lookup yields CDR1 DFQATT and CDR2 SNEGSKA (reference sequence). The CDR3 has 14 residues. V was cut by 6 bases and J by 2 bases, with 14 bases left in between. The chain's CDR3 is CSAHGALGNQPQHF. DNA for the CDR3: TGCAGTGCCCATGGTGCCCTTGGCAATCAGCCCCAGCATTTT.

This clonotype was found a few times. This rearrangement joins TRBV6-5 to TRBJ2-2; D unresolved. V gave up 6 bases and J gave up 9 bases, with 11 bases separating them. Looked up from germline, CDR1 is MNHEY and CDR2 is SVGAGI. This CDR3 has 12 residues. The chain's CDR3 is CASSTSERELFF. For the CDR3, the DNA is TGTGCCAGCAGCACCAGTGAAAGGGAGCTGTTTTTT.

V gene TRBV7-6 combines with J gene TRBJ2-5, with no clear D. The CDR3 length is 13 residues. Trimming took off 5 bases at V and 2 bases at J, with 9 bases between the two ends. The germline gives CDR1 SGHVS, CDR2 FNYEAQ. The CDR3 loop is CASSPLRQETQYF. The CDR3 DNA reads as TGTGCCAGCAGCCCACTACGGCAAGAGACCCAGTACTTC.

The genes are TRBV12-3 or TRBV12-4 and TRBJ1-2; TRBD1 is a possible D gene (6 bases). The CDR3 has 15 amino acids. V was cut by 6 bases and J by 7 bases, with 21 bases left in between. CDR3 in DNA: TGTGCCAGCAGGGTGTTAATAGGGGGAGCAAGTGGCTACACCTTC. Encoded protein: CASRVLIGGASGYTF.

This rearrangement joins TRBV18 to TRBJ1-1; possibly TRBD1 for D (5 bases). V was shortened by 6 bases and J by 3 bases, with 14 bases between the two germline ends. The CDR3 runs to 14 residues. Germline V gene lookup returns CDR1 KGHSH and CDR2 LQKENI. The CDR3 bases are TGTGCCAGCTCCCCGACAGTTACGTACACTGAAGCTTTCTTT. As protein: CASSPTVTYTEAFF. The full variable domain, in which reference TRBV18 and TRBJ1-1 provide the parts outside the CDR3, is NAGVMQNPRHLVRRRGQEARLRCSPMKGHSHVYWYRQLPEEGLKFMVYLQKENIIDESGMPKERFSAEFPKEGPSILRIQQVVRGDSAAYFCASSPTVTYTEAFFGQGTRLTVV.

The chain employs TRBV5-1 and TRBJ2-5; the D gene is possibly TRBD2 (6 bases). V was trimmed by 2 bases and J by 9 bases, leaving 20 bases between them. The CDR3 totals 15 residues. Germline V gene sequence: CDR1 SGHRS, CDR2 YFSETQ. In DNA form, the CDR3 reads TGCGCCAGCAGCTTTGGGGCGCGGGGCCGCGAGGCCCAGTACTTC. It specifies CASSFGARGREAQYF.

This rearrangement joins TRBV4-3 to TRBJ1-3; D ambiguous. Germline V gene data show CDR1 as LGHNA and CDR2 as YSLEER. V was trimmed by 4 bases and J by 1 base, leaving 11 bases between them. CDR3 length: 15 residues. The CDR3 loop is CASSRTVPSGNTIYF. CDR3 in DNA: TGCGCCAGCAGCCGCACGGTCCCTTCTGGAAACACCATATATTTT.

The V call is TRBV20-1, the J call TRBJ2-7, with D unresolved. The germline V gene has CDR1 DFQATT and CDR2 SNEGSKA (reference sequence). The CDR3 is 14 amino acids. Trimming left V 5 bases short and J 1 base short, with 15 bases between. The CDR3 sequence is CSAAGALSSYEQYF. The CDR3 DNA reads as TGCAGTGCTGCTGGCGCTCTTTCTTCCTACGAGCAGTACTTC.

The gene calls are TRBV4-2 and TRBJ2-7, with D perhaps TRBD2 (5 bases). The CDR3 sequence is 16 residues long. Trimming removed 0 bases from V and 3 bases from J, with 15 bases in between. Germline CDR1 LGHNA, CDR2 YNFKEQ. The DNA of the CDR3 is TGTGCCAGCAGCCAAGAATTTCAGCGGAACGTCTACGAGCAGTACTTC. It translates to CASSQEFQRNVYEQYF.

The rearrangement joins TRBV6-5 to TRBJ2-7; D unclear. The CDR3 extends over 15 amino acids. The germline V and J ends were trimmed by 2 bases and 4 bases, with 15 bases remaining between them. Germline V lookup: CDR1 MNHEY, CDR2 SVGAGI. The CDR3 loop reads CASSYLLPDGYEQYF. CDR3 bases: TGTGCCAGCAGTTACCTCCTCCCCGACGGGTACGAGCAGTACTTC.

This clonotype was seen only a few times. V is TRBV4-2 and J is TRBJ2-1; D is perhaps TRBD1 (5 bases). The CDR3 loop spans 16 amino acids. V shed 0 bases and J shed 1 base, with 10 bases lying between them. CDR1 and CDR2 (germline): LGHNA, YNFKEQ. The CDR3 DNA is TGTGCCAGCAGCCAAGATAGGGGTTTGTCCTACAATGAGCAGTTCTTC. This codes for CASSQDRGLSYNEQFF.

The chain links TRBV5-1 to TRBJ2-5; TRBD1 aligns across 7 bases. Per the germline V gene, CDR1 is SGHRS and CDR2 is YFSETQ. The CDR3 runs to 16 residues. V lost 0 bases and J lost 4; bases outside the gene matches: 9. CDR3 DNA sequence: TGCGCCAGCAGCTTGGCCTACAGGGGCGCCTTAGAGACCCAGTACTTC. Amino acids: CASSLAYRGALETQYF.

This clonotype was seen more than once but under ten times. V and J are TRBV6-1 and TRBJ1-1; D is undetermined. Germline loops: CDR1 MNHNS, CDR2 SASEGT. The germline V and J ends were trimmed by 3 bases and 10 bases, with 9 bases remaining between them. The CDR3 has 11 residues. The CDR3: CASSERAGAFF. CDR3 nucleotide sequence: TGTGCCAGCAGTGAGAGGGCGGGAGCTTTCTTT.

The DNA of the CDR3 is TGCGCCAGCAGCGTCGGACTAGCGGGACCTTATTACAATGAGCAGTTCTTC. Residues: CASSVGLAGPYYNEQFF. V is TRBV5-1 and J is TRBJ2-1; 12 bases are shared with TRBD2. Germline CDR1 SGHRS, CDR2 YFSETQ. V was clipped by 4 bases and J by 4 bases; unmatched bases: 9. There are 17 residues in the CDR3.

The chain joins TRBV6-5 to TRBJ2-7, with D perhaps matching TRBD1 or TRBD2 (5 bases each). CDR3 length: 15 amino acids. Trimming removed 2 bases from V and 2 bases from J, with 13 bases in between. Looked up from germline, CDR1 is MNHEY and CDR2 is SVGAGI. The CDR3 bases are TGTGCCAGCAGTTACGCCAGGGACGCCACCTACGAGCAGTACTTC. Amino acids: CASSYARDATYEQYF.

The CDR3 here is CSGYDMSGYTF. The CDR3, as DNA: TGCAGCGGGTACGACATGTCTGGCTACACCTTC. J is TRBJ1-2 and V is TRBV29-1; no clear D gene. CDR3 length: 11 amino acids. Trimming cost V 7 bases and J 7 bases, with 13 bases left between them. Germline CDR1 and CDR2: SQVTM and ANQGSEA.

This clonotype was observed many times. This chain links TRBV7-2 with TRBJ2-5; 9 bases match TRBD2. Germline CDR1 reads SGHTA; CDR2 reads FQGNSA. Losses at the gene ends were 5 bases for V and 5 bases for J; bases not matched to a gene: 6. The CDR3 contains 14 residues. The CDR3 DNA is TGTGCCAGCAGCCCCCAAAGCGGGAGGGAGACCCAGTACTTC. Amino acid sequence: CASSPQSGRETQYF.